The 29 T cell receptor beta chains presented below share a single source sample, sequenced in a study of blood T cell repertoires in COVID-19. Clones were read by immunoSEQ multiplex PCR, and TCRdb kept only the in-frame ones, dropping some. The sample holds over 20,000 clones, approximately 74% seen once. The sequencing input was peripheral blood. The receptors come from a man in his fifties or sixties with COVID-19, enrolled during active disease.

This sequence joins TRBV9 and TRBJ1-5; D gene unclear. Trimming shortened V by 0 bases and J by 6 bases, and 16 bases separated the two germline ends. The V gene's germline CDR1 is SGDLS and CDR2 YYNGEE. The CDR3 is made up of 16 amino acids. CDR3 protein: CASSVVLSGIGQPQHF. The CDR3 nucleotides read TGTGCCAGCAGCGTAGTTCTTTCGGGGATCGGTCAGCCCCAGCATTTT.

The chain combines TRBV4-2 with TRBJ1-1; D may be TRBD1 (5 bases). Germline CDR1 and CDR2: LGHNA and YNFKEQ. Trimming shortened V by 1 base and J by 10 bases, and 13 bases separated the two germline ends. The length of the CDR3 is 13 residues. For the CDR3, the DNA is TGTGCCAGCAGCCAAGGGGCGGGGGAGCGAGCTTTCTTT. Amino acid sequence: CASSQGAGERAFF.

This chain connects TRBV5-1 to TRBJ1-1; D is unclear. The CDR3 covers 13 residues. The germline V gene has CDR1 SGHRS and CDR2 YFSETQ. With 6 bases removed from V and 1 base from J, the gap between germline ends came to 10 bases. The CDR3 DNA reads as TGCGCCAGCACCCTCCAAGCGAACACTGAAGCTTTCTTT. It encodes CASTLQANTEAFF.

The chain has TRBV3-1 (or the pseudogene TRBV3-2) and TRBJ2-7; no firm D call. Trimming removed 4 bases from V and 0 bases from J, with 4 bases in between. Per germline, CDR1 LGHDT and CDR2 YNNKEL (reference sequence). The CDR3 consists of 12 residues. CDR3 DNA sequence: TGTGCCAGCAGCCGTAGCTCCTACGAGCAGTACTTC. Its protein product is CASSRSSYEQYF.

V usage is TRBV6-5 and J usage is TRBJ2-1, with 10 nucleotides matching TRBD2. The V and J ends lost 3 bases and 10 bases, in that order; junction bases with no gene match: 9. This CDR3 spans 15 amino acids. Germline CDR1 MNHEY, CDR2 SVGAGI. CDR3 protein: CASSYPLAGKREQFF. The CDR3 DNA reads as TGTGCCAGCAGTTATCCACTAGCGGGGAAACGAGAGCAGTTCTTC.

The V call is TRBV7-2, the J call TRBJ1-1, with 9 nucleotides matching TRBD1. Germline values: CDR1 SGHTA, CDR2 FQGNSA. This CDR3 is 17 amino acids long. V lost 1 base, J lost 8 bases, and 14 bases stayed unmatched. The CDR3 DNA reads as TGTGCCAGCAGCTTAGGAGCCCCGGGACAGGGAAAAGGGGAAGCTTTCTTT. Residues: CASSLGAPGQGKGEAFF.

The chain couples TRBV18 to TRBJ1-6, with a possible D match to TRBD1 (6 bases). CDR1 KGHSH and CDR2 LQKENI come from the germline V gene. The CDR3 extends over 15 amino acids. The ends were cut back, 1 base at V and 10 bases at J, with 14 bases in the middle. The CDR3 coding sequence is TGTGCCAGCTCACCACTCAGGGGAGGGGAATCACCCCTCCACTTT. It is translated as CASSPLRGGESPLHF.

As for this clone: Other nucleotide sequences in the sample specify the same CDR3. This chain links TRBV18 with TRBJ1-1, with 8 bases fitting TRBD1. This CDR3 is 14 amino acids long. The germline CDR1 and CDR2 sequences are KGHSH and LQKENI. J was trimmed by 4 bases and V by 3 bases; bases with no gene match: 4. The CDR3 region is CASSPRTGTTEAFF. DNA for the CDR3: TGTGCCAGCTCACCTCGGACAGGGACCACTGAAGCTTTCTTT.

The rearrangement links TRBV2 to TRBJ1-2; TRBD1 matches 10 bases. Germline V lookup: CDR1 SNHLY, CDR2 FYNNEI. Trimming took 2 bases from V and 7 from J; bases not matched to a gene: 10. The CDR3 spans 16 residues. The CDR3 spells CASSEFDGTGERGYTF. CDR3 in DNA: TGTGCCAGCAGTGAATTTGACGGGACAGGGGAGCGTGGCTACACCTTC.

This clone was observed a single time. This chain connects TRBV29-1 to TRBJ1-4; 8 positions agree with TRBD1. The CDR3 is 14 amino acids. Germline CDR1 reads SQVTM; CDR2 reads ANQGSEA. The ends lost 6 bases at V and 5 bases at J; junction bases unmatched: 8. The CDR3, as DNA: TGCAGCGTGGCGGAGAGACAGGGGAATGAAAAACTGTTTTTT. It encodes CSVAERQGNEKLFF.

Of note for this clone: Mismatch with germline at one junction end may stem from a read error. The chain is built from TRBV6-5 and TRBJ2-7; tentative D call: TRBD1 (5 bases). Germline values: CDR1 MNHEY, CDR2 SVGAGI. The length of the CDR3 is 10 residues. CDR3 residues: CASSRQTMNF. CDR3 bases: TGTGCCAGCAGCCGACAGACCATGAACTTC.

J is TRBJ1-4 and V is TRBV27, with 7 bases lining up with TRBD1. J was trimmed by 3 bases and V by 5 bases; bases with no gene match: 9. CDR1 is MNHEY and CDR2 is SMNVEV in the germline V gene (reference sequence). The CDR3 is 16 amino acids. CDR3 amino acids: CASSRDRWTSNEKLFF. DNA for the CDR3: TGTGCCAGCAGTCGGGACAGATGGACGTCTAATGAAAAACTGTTTTTT.

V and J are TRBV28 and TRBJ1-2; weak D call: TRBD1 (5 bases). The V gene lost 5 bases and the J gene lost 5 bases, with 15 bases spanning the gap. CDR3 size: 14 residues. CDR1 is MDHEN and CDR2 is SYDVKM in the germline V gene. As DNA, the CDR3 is TGTGCCAGCAGTACCGCAGGGAGGGGTTATGGCTACACCTTC. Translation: CASSTAGRGYGYTF.

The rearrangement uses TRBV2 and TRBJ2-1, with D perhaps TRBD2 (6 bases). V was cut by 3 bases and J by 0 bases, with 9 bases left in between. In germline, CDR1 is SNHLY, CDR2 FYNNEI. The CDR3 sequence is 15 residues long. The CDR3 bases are TGTGCCAGCAGTGAGGAGGGCAGCTCCTACAATGAGCAGTTCTTC. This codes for CASSEEGSSYNEQFF.

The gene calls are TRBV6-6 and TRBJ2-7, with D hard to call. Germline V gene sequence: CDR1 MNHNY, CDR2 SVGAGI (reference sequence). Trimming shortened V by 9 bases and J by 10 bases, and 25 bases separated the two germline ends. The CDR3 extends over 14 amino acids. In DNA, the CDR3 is TGTGCCAGTGTTTGGTACGTGGGCCGTGCCCTCCAGTACTTC. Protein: CASVWYVGRALQYF.

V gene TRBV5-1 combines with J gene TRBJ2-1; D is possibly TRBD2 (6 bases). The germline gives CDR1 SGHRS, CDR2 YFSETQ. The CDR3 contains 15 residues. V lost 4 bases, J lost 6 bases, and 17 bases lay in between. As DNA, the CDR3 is TGCGCCAGCAGCCCGGGGGTTTCGGGGAGCAATGAGCAGTTCTTC. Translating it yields CASSPGVSGSNEQFF.

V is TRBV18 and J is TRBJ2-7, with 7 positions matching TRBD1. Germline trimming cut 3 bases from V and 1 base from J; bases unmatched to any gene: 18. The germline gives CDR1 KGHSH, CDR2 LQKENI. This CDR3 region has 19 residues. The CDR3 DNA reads TGTGCCAGCTCACCGAATCGATTCGAACGGGTGGACAGGTCCTACGAGCAGTACTTC. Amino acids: CASSPNRFERVDRSYEQYF. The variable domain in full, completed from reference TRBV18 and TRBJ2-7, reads NAGVMQNPRHLVRRRGQEARLRCSPMKGHSHVYWYRQLPEEGLKFMVYLQKENIIDESGMPKERFSAEFPKEGPSILRIQQVVRGDSAAYFCASSPNRFERVDRSYEQYFGPGTRLTVT.

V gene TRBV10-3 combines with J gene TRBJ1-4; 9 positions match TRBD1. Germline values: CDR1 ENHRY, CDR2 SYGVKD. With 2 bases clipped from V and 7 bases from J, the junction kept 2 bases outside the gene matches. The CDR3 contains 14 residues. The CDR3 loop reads CAISEGTGIEKLFF. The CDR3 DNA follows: TGTGCCATCAGTGAGGGGACAGGGATTGAAAAACTGTTTTTT.

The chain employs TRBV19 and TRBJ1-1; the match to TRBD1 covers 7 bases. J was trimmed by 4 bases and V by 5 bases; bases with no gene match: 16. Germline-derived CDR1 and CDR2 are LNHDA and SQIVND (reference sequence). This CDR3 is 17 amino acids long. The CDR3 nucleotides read TGTGCCAGTAGTTTCCCCTCACAGGGGCGGAGGTTCACTGAAGCTTTCTTT. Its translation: CASSFPSQGRRFTEAFF.

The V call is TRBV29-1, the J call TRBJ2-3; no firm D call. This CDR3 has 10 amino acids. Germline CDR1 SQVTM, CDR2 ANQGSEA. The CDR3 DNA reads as TGCACCACCGAGGTAGATACGCAGTATTTT. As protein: CTTEVDTQYF.

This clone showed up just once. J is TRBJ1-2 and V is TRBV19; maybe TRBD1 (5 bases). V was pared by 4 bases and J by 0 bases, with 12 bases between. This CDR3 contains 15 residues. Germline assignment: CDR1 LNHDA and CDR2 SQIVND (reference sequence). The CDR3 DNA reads TGTGCCAGTAGTACGGGGGGGAAGGCTAACTATGGCTACACCTTC. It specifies CASSTGGKANYGYTF.

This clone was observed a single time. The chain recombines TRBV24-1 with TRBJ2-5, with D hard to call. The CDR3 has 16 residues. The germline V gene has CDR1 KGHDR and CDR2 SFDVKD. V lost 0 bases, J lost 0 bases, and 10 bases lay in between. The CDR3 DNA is TGTGCCACCAGTGATTTGGGCGCGGTTGACCAAGAGACCCAGTACTTC. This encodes CATSDLGAVDQETQYF.

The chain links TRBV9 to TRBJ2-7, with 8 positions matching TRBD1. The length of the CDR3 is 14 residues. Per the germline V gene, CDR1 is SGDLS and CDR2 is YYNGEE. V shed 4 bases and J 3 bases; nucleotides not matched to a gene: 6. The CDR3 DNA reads TGTGCCAGCAGCCCGGGACAGGATCTCTACGAGCAGTACTTC. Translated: CASSPGQDLYEQYF.

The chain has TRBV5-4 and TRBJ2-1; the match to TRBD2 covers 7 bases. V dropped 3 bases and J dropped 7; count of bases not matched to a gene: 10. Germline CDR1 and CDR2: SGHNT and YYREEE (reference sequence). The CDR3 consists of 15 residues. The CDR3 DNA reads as TGTGCCAGCAGCTCCCCGGGTGCTAGCGGAAATGAGCAGTTCTTC. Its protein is CASSSPGASGNEQFF.

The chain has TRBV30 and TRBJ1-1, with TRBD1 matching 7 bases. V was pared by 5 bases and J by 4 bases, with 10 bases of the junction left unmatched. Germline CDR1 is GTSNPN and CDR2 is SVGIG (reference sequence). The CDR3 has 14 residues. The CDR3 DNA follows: TGTGCCTGGGATCGACAGGGAGGAGGCACTGAAGCTTTCTTT. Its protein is CAWDRQGGGTEAFF.

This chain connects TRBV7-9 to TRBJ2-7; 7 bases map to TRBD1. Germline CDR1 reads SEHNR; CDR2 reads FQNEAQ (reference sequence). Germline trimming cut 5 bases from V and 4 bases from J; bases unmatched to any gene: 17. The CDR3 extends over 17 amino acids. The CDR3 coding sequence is TGTGCCAGCAGCCGTACCGACCCCAGACAGGGAAGGTACGAGCAGTACTTC. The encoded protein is CASSRTDPRQGRYEQYF.

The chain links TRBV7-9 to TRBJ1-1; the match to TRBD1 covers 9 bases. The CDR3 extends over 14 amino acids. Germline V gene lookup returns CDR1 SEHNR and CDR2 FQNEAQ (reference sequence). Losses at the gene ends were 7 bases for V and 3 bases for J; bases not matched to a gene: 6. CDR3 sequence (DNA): TGTGCCAGCACCAGGGGACAGGGAGACACTGAAGCTTTCTTT. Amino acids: CASTRGQGDTEAFF.

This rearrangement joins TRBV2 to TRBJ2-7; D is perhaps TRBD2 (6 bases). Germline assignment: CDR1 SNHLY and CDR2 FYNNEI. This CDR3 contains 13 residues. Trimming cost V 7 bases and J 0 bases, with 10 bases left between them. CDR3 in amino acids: CASIGGASYEQYF. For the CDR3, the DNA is TGTGCCAGCATTGGCGGGGCCTCCTACGAGCAGTACTTC.

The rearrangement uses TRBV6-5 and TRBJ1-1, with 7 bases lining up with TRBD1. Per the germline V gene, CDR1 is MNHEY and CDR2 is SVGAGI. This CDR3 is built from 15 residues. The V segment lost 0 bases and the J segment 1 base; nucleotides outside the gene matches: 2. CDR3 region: CASSYSRTGNTEAFF. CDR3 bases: TGTGCCAGCAGTTACTCCCGGACAGGGAACACTGAAGCTTTCTTT.